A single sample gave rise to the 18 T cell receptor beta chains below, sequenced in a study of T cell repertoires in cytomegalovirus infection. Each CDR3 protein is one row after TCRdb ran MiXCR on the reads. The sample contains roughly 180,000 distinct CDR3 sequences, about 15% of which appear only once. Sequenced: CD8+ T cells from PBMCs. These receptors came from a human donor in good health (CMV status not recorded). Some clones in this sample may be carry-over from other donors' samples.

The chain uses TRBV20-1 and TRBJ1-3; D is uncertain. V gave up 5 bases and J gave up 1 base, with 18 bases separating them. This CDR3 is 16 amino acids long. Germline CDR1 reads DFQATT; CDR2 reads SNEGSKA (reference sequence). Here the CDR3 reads CSAEVVQDGSGNTIYF. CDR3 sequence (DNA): TGCAGTGCTGAAGTGGTTCAGGACGGGTCTGGAAACACCATATATTTT.

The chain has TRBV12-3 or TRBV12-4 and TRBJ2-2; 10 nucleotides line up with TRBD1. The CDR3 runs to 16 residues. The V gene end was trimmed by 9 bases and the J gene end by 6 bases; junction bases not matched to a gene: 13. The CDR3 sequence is CARTGRDRGWAGELFF. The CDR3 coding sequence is TGTGCCAGAACGGGAAGGGACAGGGGATGGGCCGGGGAGCTGTTTTTT.

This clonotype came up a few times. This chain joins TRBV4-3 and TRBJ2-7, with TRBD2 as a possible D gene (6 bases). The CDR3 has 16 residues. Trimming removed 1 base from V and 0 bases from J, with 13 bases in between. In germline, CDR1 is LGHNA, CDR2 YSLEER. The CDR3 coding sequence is TGCGCCAGCAGCCAAGTCGCGGGGTATAGCTCCTACGAGCAGTACTTC. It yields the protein CASSQVAGYSSYEQYF.

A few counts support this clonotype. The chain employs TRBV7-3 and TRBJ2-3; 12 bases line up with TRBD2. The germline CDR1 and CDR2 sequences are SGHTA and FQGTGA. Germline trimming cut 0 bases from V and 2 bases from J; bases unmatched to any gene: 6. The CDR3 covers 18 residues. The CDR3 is CASSLTVLAGGHTDTQYF. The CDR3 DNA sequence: TGTGCCAGCAGCTTAACCGTACTAGCGGGGGGACACACAGATACGCAGTATTTT.

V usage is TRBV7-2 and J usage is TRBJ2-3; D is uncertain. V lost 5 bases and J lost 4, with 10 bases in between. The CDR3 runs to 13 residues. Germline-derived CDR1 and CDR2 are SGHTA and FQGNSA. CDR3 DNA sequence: TGTGCCAGCAGCCCAATAGTAGCAGATACGCAGTATTTT. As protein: CASSPIVADTQYF.

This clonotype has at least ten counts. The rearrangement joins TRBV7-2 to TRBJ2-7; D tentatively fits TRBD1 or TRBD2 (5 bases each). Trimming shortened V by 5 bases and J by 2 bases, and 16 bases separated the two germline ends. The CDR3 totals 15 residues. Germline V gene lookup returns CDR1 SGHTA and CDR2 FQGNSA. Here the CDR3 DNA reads TGTGCCAGCAGCCCTAGGATGGGGGACGCCTACGAGCAGTACTTC. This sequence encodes CASSPRMGDAYEQYF.

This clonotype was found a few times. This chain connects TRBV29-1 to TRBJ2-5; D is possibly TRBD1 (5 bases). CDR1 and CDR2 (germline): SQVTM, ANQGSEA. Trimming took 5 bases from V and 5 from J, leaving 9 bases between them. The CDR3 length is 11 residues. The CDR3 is CSVQGRETQYF. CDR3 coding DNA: TGCAGCGTTCAGGGAAGGGAGACCCAGTACTTC.

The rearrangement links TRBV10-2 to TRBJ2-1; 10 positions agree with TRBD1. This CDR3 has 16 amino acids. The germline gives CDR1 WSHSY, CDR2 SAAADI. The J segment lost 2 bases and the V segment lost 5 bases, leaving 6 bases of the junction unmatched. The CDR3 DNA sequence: TGCGCCAGCAGTAACCTAGGGACAGGGGCCTACAATGAGCAGTTCTTC. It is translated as CASSNLGTGAYNEQFF.

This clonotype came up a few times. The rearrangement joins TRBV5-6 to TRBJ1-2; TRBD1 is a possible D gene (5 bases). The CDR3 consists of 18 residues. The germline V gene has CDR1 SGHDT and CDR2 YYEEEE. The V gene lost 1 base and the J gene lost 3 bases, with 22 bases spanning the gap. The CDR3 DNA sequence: TGTGCCAGCAGCTTGACCAAGCCGGGACTCCTCATCCACTATGGCTACACCTTC. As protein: CASSLTKPGLLIHYGYTF.

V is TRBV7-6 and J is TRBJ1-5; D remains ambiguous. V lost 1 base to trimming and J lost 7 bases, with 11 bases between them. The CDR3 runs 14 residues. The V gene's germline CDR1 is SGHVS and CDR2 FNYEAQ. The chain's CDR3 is CASSLGRDDQPQHF. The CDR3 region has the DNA TGTGCCAGCAGCTTAGGGCGAGACGACCAGCCCCAGCATTTT.

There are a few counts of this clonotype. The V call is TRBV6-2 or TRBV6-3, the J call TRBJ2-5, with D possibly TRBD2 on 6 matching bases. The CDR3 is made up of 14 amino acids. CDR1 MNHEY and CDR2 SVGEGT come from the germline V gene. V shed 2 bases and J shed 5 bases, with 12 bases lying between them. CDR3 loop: CASSYGRGAETQYF. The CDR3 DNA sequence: TGTGCCAGCAGTTACGGTCGCGGGGCGGAGACCCAGTACTTC.

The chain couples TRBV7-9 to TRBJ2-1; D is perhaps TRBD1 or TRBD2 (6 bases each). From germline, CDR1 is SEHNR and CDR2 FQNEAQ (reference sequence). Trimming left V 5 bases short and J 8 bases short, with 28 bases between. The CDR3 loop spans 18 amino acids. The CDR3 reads CASSLPLPTTGAIDEQFF. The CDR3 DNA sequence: TGTGCCAGCAGCCTCCCCCTCCCGACCACGGGGGCTATCGATGAGCAGTTCTTC.

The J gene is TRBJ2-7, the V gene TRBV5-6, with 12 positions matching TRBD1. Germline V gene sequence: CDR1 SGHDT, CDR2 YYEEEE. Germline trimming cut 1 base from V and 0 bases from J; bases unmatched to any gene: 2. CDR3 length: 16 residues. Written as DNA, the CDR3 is TGTGCCAGCAGCTTGTTGGGACAGGGGGCCTCCTACGAGCAGTACTTC. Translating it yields CASSLLGQGASYEQYF.

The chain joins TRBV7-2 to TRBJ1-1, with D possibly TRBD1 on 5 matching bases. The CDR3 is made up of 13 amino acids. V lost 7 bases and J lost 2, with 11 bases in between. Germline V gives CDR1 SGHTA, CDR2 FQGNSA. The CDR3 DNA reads TGTGCCAGCACCGGGACGGGCAACACTGAAGCTTTCTTT. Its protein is CASTGTGNTEAFF.

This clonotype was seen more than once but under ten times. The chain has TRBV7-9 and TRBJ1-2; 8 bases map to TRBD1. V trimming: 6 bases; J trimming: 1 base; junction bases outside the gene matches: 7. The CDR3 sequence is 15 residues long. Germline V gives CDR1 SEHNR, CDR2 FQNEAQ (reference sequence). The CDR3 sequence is CASSSTGASNYGYTF. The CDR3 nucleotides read TGTGCCAGCAGTTCGACAGGGGCGAGTAACTATGGCTACACCTTC.

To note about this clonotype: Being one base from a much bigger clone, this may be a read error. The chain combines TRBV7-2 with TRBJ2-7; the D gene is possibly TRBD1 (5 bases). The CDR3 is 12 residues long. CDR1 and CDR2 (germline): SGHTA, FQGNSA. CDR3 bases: TGTGTCAGCAGCCCCCAGGGCTACGAGCAGTACTTC. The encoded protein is CVSSPQGYEQYF.

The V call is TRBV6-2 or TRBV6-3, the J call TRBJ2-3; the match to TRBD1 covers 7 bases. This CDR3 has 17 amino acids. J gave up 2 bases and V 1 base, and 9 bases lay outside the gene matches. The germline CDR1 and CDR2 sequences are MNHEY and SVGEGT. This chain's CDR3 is CASSYLGQIFTTDTQYF. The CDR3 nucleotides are TGTGCCAGCAGTTACTTGGGACAGATCTTTACCACAGATACGCAGTATTTT.

The DNA of the CDR3 is TGTGCCAGCAGCCCGACAGGGCGAAACTACGAGCAGTACTTC. Translating it yields CASSPTGRNYEQYF. The V gene is TRBV25-1, the J gene TRBJ2-7, with TRBD1 matching 7 bases. Germline V gene data show CDR1 as MGHDK and CDR2 as SYGVNS. The V segment lost 6 bases and the J segment 3 bases; nucleotides outside the gene matches: 8. This CDR3 is 14 amino acids long.